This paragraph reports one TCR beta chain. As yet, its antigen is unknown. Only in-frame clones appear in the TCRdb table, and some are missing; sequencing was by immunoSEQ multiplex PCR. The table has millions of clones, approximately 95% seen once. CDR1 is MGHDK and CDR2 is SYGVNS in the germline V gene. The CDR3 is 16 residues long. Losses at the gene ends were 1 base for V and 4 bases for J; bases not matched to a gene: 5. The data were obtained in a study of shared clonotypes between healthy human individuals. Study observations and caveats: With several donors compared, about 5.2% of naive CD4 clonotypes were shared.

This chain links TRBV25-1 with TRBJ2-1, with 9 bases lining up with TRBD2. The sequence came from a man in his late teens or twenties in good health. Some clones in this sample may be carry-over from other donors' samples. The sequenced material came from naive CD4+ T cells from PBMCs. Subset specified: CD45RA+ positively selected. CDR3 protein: CASSEFSGGHYNEQFF. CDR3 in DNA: TGTGCCAGCAGTGAATTTAGCGGGGGACATTACAATGAGCAGTTCTTC.